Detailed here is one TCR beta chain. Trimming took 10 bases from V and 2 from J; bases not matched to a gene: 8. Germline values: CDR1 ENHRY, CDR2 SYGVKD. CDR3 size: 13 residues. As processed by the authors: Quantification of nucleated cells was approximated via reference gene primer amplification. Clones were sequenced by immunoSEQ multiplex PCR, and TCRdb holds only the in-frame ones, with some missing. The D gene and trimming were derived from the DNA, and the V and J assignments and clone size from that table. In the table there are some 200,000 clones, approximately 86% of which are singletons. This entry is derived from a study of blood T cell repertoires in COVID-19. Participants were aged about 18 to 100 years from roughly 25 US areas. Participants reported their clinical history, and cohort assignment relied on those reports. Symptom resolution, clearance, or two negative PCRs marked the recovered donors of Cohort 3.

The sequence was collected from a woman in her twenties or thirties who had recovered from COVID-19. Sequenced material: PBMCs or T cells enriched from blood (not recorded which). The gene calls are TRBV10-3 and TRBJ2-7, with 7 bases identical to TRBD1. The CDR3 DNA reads TGTGCCAACCGGGCGACAGGGACCTACGAGCAGTACTTC. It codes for CANRATGTYEQYF.